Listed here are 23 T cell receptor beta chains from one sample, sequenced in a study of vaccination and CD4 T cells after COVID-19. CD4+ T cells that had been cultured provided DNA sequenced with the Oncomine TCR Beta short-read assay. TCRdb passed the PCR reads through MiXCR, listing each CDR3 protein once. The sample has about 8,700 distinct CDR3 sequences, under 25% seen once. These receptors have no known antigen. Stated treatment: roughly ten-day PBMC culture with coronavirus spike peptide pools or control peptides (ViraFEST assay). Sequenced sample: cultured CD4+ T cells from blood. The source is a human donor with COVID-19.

The CDR3 DNA reads as TGTGCCAGCAGGGACAGTATTAACATTCAGTACTTC. Translation gives CASRDSINIQYF. V is TRBV28 and J is TRBJ2-4, with a weak D call TRBD1 (6 bases). With 6 bases removed from V and 7 bases from J, the gap between germline ends came to 10 bases. This CDR3 is 12 amino acids long. Germline values: CDR1 MDHEN, CDR2 SYDVKM.

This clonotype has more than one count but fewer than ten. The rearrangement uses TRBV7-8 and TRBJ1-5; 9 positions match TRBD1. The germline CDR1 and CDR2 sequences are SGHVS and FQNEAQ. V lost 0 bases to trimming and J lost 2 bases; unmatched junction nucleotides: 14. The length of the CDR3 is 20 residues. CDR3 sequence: CASSLADRDRVIIGNQPQHF. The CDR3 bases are TGTGCCAGCAGCTTAGCTGATCGGGACAGGGTGATTATTGGCAATCAGCCCCAGCATTTT.

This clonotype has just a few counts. In nucleotides, the CDR3 is TGTGCCAGCAGTGAAAGTACCGGGGGCGGTCACGCCCGGGTCCAAGAGACCCAGTACTTC. Translating it yields CASSESTGGGHARVQETQYF. This chain links TRBV6-1 with TRBJ2-5, with D perhaps being TRBD1 or TRBD2 (6 bases each). In germline, CDR1 is MNHNS, CDR2 SASEGT. The V end was cut by 2 bases, the J end by 1 base, with 26 bases between. This CDR3 comprises 20 residues.

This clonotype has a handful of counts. The CDR3 protein is CSASKGRGTYTGELFF. CDR3 DNA sequence: TGCAGTGCTAGCAAGGGCAGAGGGACCTACACCGGGGAGCTGTTTTTT. The chain joins TRBV20-1 to TRBJ2-2, with D possibly being TRBD1 or TRBD2 (5 bases each). Germline CDR1 and CDR2: DFQATT and SNEGSKA (reference sequence). CDR3 length: 16 residues. Trimming stripped 3 bases from V and 3 bases from J, with 17 bases between.

The CDR3 bases are TGTGCCAGCAGGGGGGGACACGGCTCCTACGAGCAGTACTTC. Its translation: CASRGGHGSYEQYF. This chain links TRBV27 with TRBJ2-7; D may be TRBD1 or TRBD2 (6 bases each). Germline loops: CDR1 MNHEY, CDR2 SMNVEV (reference sequence). The CDR3 has 14 residues. V was trimmed by 6 bases and J by 0 bases, leaving 12 bases between them.

The DNA for the CDR3 is TGTGCCAGCAGCTTAAGAAAGGTCATCGGCATTCAGTACTTC. Translation: CASSLRKVIGIQYF. The gene calls are TRBV5-6 and TRBJ2-4, with D unresolved. Germline V gene sequence: CDR1 SGHDT, CDR2 YYEEEE. With 2 bases removed from V and 9 bases from J, the gap between germline ends came to 15 bases. The CDR3 contains 14 residues.

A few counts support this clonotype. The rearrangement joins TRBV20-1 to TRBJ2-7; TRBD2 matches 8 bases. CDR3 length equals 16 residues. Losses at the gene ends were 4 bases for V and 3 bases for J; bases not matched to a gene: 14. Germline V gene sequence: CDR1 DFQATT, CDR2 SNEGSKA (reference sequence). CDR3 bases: TGCAGTGCTACTGGGACTAGGGGACGGTTTAGCTACGAGCAGTACTTC. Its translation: CSATGTRGRFSYEQYF.

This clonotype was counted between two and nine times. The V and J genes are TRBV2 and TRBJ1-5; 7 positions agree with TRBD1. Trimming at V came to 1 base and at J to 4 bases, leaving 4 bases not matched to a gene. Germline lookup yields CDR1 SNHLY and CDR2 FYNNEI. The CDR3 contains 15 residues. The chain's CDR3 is CASSEVGQINQPQHF. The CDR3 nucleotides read TGTGCCAGCAGTGAAGTGGGACAGATAAATCAGCCCCAGCATTTT.

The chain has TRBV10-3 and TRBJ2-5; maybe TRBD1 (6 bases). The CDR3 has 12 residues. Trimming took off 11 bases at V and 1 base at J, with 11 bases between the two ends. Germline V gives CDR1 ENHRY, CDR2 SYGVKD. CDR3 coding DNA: TGTGCCGCACAGGGACCCCAAGAGACCCAGTACTTC. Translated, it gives CAAQGPQETQYF.

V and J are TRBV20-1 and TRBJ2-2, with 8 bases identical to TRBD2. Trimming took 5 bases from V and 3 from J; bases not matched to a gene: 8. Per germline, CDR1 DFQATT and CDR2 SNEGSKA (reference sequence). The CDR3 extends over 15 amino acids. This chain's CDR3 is CSASTTSGDTGELFF. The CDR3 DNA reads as TGCAGTGCTTCCACAACTAGCGGTGACACCGGGGAGCTGTTTTTT.

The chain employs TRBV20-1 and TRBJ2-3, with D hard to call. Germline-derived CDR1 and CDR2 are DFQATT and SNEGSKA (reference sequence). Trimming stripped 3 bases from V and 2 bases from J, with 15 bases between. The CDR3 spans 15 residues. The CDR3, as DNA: TGCAGTGCTAGCATCTCCTCCCTCCTCACAGATACGCAGTATTTT. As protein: CSASISSLLTDTQYF.

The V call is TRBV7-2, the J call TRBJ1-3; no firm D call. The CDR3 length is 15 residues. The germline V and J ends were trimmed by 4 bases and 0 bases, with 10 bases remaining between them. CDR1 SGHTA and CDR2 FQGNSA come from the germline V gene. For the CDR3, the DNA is TGTGCCAGCAGCTCAGGACTCTACTCTGGAAACACCATATATTTT. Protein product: CASSSGLYSGNTIYF.

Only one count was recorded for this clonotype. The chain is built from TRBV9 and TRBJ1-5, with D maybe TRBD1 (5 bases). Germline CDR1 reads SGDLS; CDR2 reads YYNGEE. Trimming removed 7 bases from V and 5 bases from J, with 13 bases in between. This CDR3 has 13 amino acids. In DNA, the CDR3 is TGTGCCAGCTCATCGGGGACCGATCAGCCCCAGCATTTT. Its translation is CASSSGTDQPQHF.

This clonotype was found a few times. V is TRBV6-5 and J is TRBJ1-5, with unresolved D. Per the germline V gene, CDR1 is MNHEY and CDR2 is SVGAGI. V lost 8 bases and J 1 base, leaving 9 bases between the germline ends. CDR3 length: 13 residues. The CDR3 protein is CASHFSSNQPQHF. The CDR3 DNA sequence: TGTGCCAGCCATTTCTCGAGCAATCAGCCCCAGCATTTT.

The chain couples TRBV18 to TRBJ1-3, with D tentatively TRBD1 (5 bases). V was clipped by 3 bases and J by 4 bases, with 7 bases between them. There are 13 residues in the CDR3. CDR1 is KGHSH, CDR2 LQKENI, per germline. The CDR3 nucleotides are TGTGCCAGCTCACCCAGGGACGGAAACACCATATATTTT. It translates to CASSPRDGNTIYF.

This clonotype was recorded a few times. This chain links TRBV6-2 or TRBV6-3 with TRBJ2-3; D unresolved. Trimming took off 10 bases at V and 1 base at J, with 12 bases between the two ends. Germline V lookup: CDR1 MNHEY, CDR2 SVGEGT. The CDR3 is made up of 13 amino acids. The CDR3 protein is CATRWGGTDTQYF. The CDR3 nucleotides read TGTGCCACTCGATGGGGTGGCACAGATACGCAGTATTTT.

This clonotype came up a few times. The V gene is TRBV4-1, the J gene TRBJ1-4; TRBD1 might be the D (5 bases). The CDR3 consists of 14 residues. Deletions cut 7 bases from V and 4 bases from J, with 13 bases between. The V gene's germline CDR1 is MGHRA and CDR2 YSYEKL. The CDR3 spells CASTLGGGNEKLFF. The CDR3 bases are TGCGCCAGCACCCTCGGGGGAGGTAATGAAAAACTGTTTTTT.

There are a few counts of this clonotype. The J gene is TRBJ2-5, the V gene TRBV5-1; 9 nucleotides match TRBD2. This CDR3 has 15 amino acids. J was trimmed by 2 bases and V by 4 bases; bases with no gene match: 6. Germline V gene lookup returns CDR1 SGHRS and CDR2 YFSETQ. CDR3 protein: CASSQGLATQETQYF. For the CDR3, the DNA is TGCGCCAGCAGCCAGGGACTAGCTACTCAAGAGACCCAGTACTTC.

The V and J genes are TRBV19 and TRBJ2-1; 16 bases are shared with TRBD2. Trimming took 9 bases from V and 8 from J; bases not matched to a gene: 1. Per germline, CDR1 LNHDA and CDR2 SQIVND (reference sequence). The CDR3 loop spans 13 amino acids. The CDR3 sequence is CASGTSGGDEQFF. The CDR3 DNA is TGTGCCAGCGGGACTAGCGGGGGGGATGAGCAGTTCTTC.

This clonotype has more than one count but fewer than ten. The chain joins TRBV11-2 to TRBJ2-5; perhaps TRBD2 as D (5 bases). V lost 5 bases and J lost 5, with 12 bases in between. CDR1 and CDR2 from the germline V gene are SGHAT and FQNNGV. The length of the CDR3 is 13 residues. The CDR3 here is CASSRGRTETQYF. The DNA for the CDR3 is TGTGCCAGCAGCCGGGGAAGGACGGAGACCCAGTACTTC.

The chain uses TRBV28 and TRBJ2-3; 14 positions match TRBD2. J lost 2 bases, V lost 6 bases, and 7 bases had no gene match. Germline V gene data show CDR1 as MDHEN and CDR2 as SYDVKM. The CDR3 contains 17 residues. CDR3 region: CASRGTSGGGVTDTQYF. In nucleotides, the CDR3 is TGTGCCAGCAGGGGGACTAGCGGGGGAGGGGTCACAGATACGCAGTATTTT. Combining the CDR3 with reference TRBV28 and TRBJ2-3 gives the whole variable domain DVKVTQSSRYLVKRTGEKVFLECVQDMDHENMFWYRQDPGLGLRLIYFSYDVKMKEKGDIPEGYSVSREKKERFSLILESASTNQTSMYLCASRGTSGGGVTDTQYFGPGTRLTVL.

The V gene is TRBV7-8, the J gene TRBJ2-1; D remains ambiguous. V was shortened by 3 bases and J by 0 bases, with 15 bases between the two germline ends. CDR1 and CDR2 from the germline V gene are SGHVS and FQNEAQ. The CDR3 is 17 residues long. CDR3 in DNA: TGTGCCAGCAGCTTTATACGAGGCCAGAGCTCCTACAATGAGCAGTTCTTC. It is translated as CASSFIRGQSSYNEQFF.

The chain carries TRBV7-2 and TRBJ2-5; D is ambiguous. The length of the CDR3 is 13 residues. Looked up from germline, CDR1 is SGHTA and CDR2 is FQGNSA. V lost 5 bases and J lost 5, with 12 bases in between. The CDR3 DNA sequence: TGTGCCAGCAGCCGATCTGGTACGGAGACCCAGTACTTC. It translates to CASSRSGTETQYF.